The 29 T cell receptor beta chains below all came from one sample that was sequenced in a study of CD8+ T cells in alopecia areata (dated by TCRdb to 2017 to 2018). The library came from the immunoSEQ multiplex PCR assay. RNA was extracted from all samples and reverse transcribed into cDNA, which served as template for TCR sequencing. Entries here come from immuneACCESS through TCRdb and include only in-frame sequences with V and J called. Some clones fail to appear in such tables; in the studies checked, an unresolved V gene covers under half of the shortfall, and the cause of the remainder is unknown. For this sample there are roughly 76,000 clones; 29% appear just once. The ten largest clonotypes hold 15% of the sample. The time point label corresponds to: less than five weeks on oral tofacitinib. The label giving this sample's treatment or condition can be read as: oral pan-JAK inhibitor, 5-10 mg twice daily.

The sample in question was CD8+ T cells sorted from blood, obtained at week 4, from a patient treated with tofacitinib. The source is a human donor with alopecia areata.

The rearrangement joins TRBV27 to TRBJ1-5, with 9 nucleotides matching TRBD1. Losses at the gene ends were 5 bases for V and 2 bases for J; bases not matched to a gene: 1. The CDR3 covers 14 residues. Germline V gene lookup returns CDR1 MNHEY and CDR2 SMNVEV (reference sequence). The CDR3: CASSDRGGNQPQHF. CDR3 nucleotide sequence: TGTGCCAGCAGTGACAGGGGGGGCAATCAGCCCCAGCATTTT.

V gene TRBV7-3 combines with J gene TRBJ2-2; no firm D call. Looked up from germline, CDR1 is SGHTA and CDR2 is FQGTGA. Trimming left V 1 base short and J 1 base short, with 10 bases between. This CDR3 contains 16 residues. The CDR3: CASSLIDGGNTGELFF. CDR3 coding DNA: TGTGCCAGCAGCTTAATCGATGGCGGGAACACCGGGGAGCTGTTTTTT.

The chain is built from TRBV29-1 and TRBJ2-2; unclear D gene. V was clipped by 7 bases and J by 7 bases, with 10 bases between them. CDR1 is SQVTM and CDR2 is ANQGSEA in the germline V gene. CDR3 length equals 11 residues. Here the CDR3 DNA reads TGCAGCGCCCGGAGAGGCGGGGAGCTGTTTTTT. Translation: CSARRGGELFF.

The rearrangement links TRBV7-9 to TRBJ2-1, with no clear D. Germline loops: CDR1 SEHNR, CDR2 FQNEAQ (reference sequence). The CDR3 is made up of 14 amino acids. V shed 2 bases and J shed 0 bases, with 5 bases lying between them. CDR3 coding DNA: TGTGCCAGCAGCTTAACAAGCTCCTACAATGAGCAGTTCTTC. Its protein is CASSLTSSYNEQFF. Supplemented by reference TRBV7-9 and TRBJ2-1, the full variable domain reads DTGVSQNPRHKITKRGQNVTFRCDPISEHNRLYWYRQTLGQGPEFLTYFQNEAQLEKSRLLSDRFSAERPKGSFSTLEIQRTEQGDSAMYLCASSLTSSYNEQFFGPGTRLTVL.

This clone was counted ten times or more. V is TRBV30 and J is TRBJ1-3; no definite D call. The V and J ends lost 3 bases and 3 bases respectively, with 15 bases between them. CDR1 and CDR2 from the germline V gene are GTSNPN and SVGIG (reference sequence). The CDR3 length is 15 residues. CDR3 protein: CAWSPRVAGGNTIYF. The CDR3 DNA sequence: TGTGCCTGGAGCCCGAGGGTGGCAGGTGGAAACACCATATATTTT. The complete variable domain, with remaining parts taken from reference TRBV30 and TRBJ1-3, reads SQTIHQWPATLVQPVGSPLSLECTVEGTSNPNLYWYRQAAGRGLQLLFYSVGIGQISSEVPQNLSASRPQDRQFILSSKKLLLSDSGFYLCAWSPRVAGGNTIYFGEGSWLTVV.

V gene TRBV15 combines with J gene TRBJ2-3, with D perhaps matching TRBD2 (6 bases). CDR1 LNHNV and CDR2 YYDKDF come from the germline V gene (reference sequence). The CDR3 loop spans 14 amino acids. The V end was cut by 4 bases, the J end by 4 bases, with 12 bases between. The CDR3 DNA follows: TGTGCCACCAGCATGAGGCGGGGCTCAGATACGCAGTATTTT. This translates into CATSMRRGSDTQYF. Supplemented by reference TRBV15 and TRBJ2-3, the full variable domain reads DAMVIQNPRYQVTQFGKPVTLSCSQTLNHNVMYWYQQKSSQAPKLLFHYYDKDFNNEADTPDNFQSRRPNTSFCFLDIRSPGLGDTAMYLCATSMRRGSDTQYFGPGTRLTVL.

J is TRBJ2-7 and V is TRBV11-2; the D gene is possibly TRBD1 (6 bases). In germline, CDR1 is SGHAT, CDR2 FQNNGV. This CDR3 has 15 amino acids. The V and J ends lost 2 bases and 5 bases respectively, with 16 bases between them. As DNA, the CDR3 is TGTGCCAGCAGCTTACTCGACTGGGGGCGGGACGAGCAGTACTTC. Protein sequence: CASSLLDWGRDEQYF.

This clone occurred a few times. This sequence joins TRBV19 and TRBJ2-4; 8 bases match TRBD1. Germline V gene data show CDR1 as LNHDA and CDR2 as SQIVND (reference sequence). V was pared by 11 bases and J by 6 bases, with 9 bases of the junction left unmatched. The CDR3 sequence is 13 residues long. The CDR3 coding sequence is TGTGCCGGGTCCGACAGGGGCGGAAACATTCAGTACTTC. This encodes CAGSDRGGNIQYF.

This clone was seen more than once but under ten times. V usage is TRBV25-1 and J usage is TRBJ2-2; D is undetermined. The CDR3 sequence is 12 residues long. Germline V CDR1 and CDR2: MGHDK, SYGVNS. The V gene lost 8 bases and the J gene lost 6 bases, with 10 bases spanning the gap. CDR3 protein: CASGWGSGELFF. CDR3 DNA sequence: TGTGCCAGCGGTTGGGGATCCGGGGAGCTGTTTTTT.

Worth noting for this clone: Compared with germline, one end of the junction differs, possibly owing to a read error. This chain uses TRBV4-1 with TRBJ2-1; 11 nucleotides match TRBD2. The CDR3 totals 16 residues. Germline CDR1 and CDR2: MGHRA and YSYEKL. The CDR3 bases are TGTGCCAGCAGCCGAGAGACTAGCGGGATCCTAGGCGAGCAGTTCTTC. It yields the protein CASSRETSGILGEQFF.

The chain combines TRBV7-8 with TRBJ2-2; 8 bases fit TRBD2. The J segment lost 6 bases and the V segment lost 2 bases, leaving 2 bases of the junction unmatched. The CDR3 covers 14 residues. Germline V gene data show CDR1 as SGHVS and CDR2 as FQNEAQ. The CDR3 nucleotides read TGTGCCAGCAGCTTACGGGGGGGGCCCGGGGAGCTGTTTTTT. Translated: CASSLRGGPGELFF.

The genes are TRBV4-1 and TRBJ2-1; D not resolved. The V end was cut by 4 bases, the J end by 6 bases, with 22 bases between. The CDR3 covers 17 residues. Germline CDR1 is MGHRA and CDR2 is YSYEKL. The CDR3 DNA follows: TGCGCCAGCAGCCTTGGGATTCTCACTGGGAATGGCAATGAGCAGTTCTTC. Translating gives CASSLGILTGNGNEQFF.

The V gene is TRBV29-1, the J gene TRBJ2-7; D remains unclear. The germline V and J ends were trimmed by 2 bases and 4 bases, with 12 bases remaining between them. The CDR3 is 13 residues long. Germline CDR1 is SQVTM and CDR2 is ANQGSEA. The CDR3 reads CSVEYLNQYEQYF. In DNA form, the CDR3 reads TGCAGCGTTGAATACCTAAACCAATACGAGCAGTACTTC.

This clone was seen a handful of times. J is TRBJ2-7 and V is TRBV30, with 7 bases that match TRBD1. Trimming removed 2 bases from V and 4 bases from J; junction bases left unmatched: 5. The CDR3 loop spans 13 amino acids. Germline values: CDR1 GTSNPN, CDR2 SVGIG (reference sequence). CDR3 nucleotide sequence: TGTGCCTGGAGTATAGGACAGGCTTACGAGCAGTACTTC. It is translated as CAWSIGQAYEQYF.

There are a few counts of this clone. The V call is TRBV29-1, the J call TRBJ2-7; tentatively, D is TRBD2 (7 bases). Trimming removed 4 bases from V and 4 bases from J, with 11 bases in between. Germline V gives CDR1 SQVTM, CDR2 ANQGSEA. The CDR3 contains 12 residues. The CDR3 DNA sequence: TGCAGCGTTGGGGGAGGGGGGTACGAGCAGTACTTC. Protein: CSVGGGGYEQYF.

This clone was recorded a few times. The chain uses TRBV29-1 and TRBJ2-7; TRBD2 matches 8 bases. The V gene's germline CDR1 is SQVTM and CDR2 ANQGSEA. V lost 3 bases and J lost 6; bases outside the gene matches: 13. This CDR3 is 15 amino acids long. As DNA, the CDR3 is TGCAGCGTTGAGCGGGAGGACAGTCTTGCTTTCGAGCAGTACTTC. It specifies CSVEREDSLAFEQYF.

The chain uses TRBV29-1 and TRBJ1-2, with a weak D call TRBD1 (6 bases). CDR1 and CDR2 from the germline V gene are SQVTM and ANQGSEA. Trimming took 3 bases from V and 1 from J, leaving 18 bases between them. The CDR3 extends over 16 amino acids. The CDR3 DNA reads as TGCAGCGTTGAGTCAGGGGTCGGCCTACGTAACTATGGCTACACCTTC. This sequence encodes CSVESGVGLRNYGYTF.

The J gene is TRBJ1-5, the V gene TRBV25-1, with no clear D. V was shortened by 3 bases and J by 4 bases, with 7 bases between the two germline ends. Germline V gives CDR1 MGHDK, CDR2 SYGVNS. CDR3 size: 13 residues. CDR3 sequence: CASSDGENQPQHF. Here the CDR3 DNA reads TGTGCCAGCAGTGACGGGGAGAATCAGCCCCAGCATTTT.

This chain connects TRBV4-1 to TRBJ1-5; possibly TRBD1 for D (5 bases). The germline V gene has CDR1 MGHRA and CDR2 YSYEKL. V dropped 1 base and J dropped 1 base, with 5 bases sitting between them. The CDR3 length is 14 residues. The CDR3 bases are TGCGCCAGCAGCCAAGGACAGAGCAATCAGCCCCAGCATTTT. Its protein is CASSQGQSNQPQHF.

This clone was detected only a few times. V is TRBV7-2 and J is TRBJ2-7; a possible D gene is TRBD1 (5 bases). Per germline, CDR1 SGHTA and CDR2 FQGNSA. This CDR3 contains 14 residues. Trimming shortened V by 5 bases and J by 3 bases, and 14 bases separated the two germline ends. CDR3 nucleotides: TGTGCCAGCAGCGACGCGTCAGGGTTCTACGAGCAGTACTTC. Protein sequence: CASSDASGFYEQYF.

The chain carries TRBV2 and TRBJ2-7; D remains unclear. CDR1 and CDR2 from the germline V gene are SNHLY and FYNNEI. V was cut by 2 bases and J by 0 bases, with 5 bases left in between. The length of the CDR3 is 13 residues. This chain's CDR3 is CASSETLSYEQYF. CDR3 nucleotide sequence: TGTGCCAGCAGTGAAACTCTCTCCTACGAGCAGTACTTC.

V and J are TRBV29-1 and TRBJ2-7, with a tentative D call TRBD1 (5 bases). In germline, CDR1 is SQVTM, CDR2 ANQGSEA. V lost 7 bases and J lost 0, with 10 bases in between. There are 12 residues in the CDR3. CDR3 sequence (DNA): TGCAGCGGCTTGGGGCCCTCCTACGAGCAGTACTTC. It translates to CSGLGPSYEQYF.

This chain connects TRBV7-9 to TRBJ2-3, with 7 bases matching TRBD1. V shed 5 bases, J shed 0 bases, and the junction held 11 bases outside the gene matches. This CDR3 is 17 amino acids long. From germline, CDR1 is SEHNR and CDR2 FQNEAQ (reference sequence). CDR3 sequence: CASSGRGTAGSTDTQYF. For the CDR3, the DNA is TGTGCCAGCAGCGGCAGAGGGACAGCTGGCAGCACAGATACGCAGTATTTT.

This clone was seen more than once but under ten times. This rearrangement joins TRBV29-1 to TRBJ1-5; D uncertain. CDR1 and CDR2 (germline): SQVTM, ANQGSEA. V dropped 4 bases and J dropped 3 bases, with 10 bases sitting between them. The CDR3 is made up of 13 amino acids. CDR3 loop: CSVVGPDNQPQHF. As DNA, the CDR3 is TGCAGCGTTGTCGGGCCAGACAATCAGCCCCAGCATTTT.

Sample share makes this clone medium-sized (0.01 to 0.1%). This sequence joins TRBV9 and TRBJ2-5, with a tentative D call TRBD1 (6 bases). The germline V gene encodes CDR1 SGDLS and CDR2 YYNGEE. There are 15 residues in the CDR3. V lost 0 bases and J 4 bases, leaving 13 bases between the germline ends. This CDR3 is CASSVGTASRETQYF. CDR3 nucleotide sequence: TGTGCCAGCAGCGTAGGGACAGCCTCAAGAGAGACCCAGTACTTC.

The chain joins TRBV7-9 to TRBJ2-1; D may be TRBD1 or TRBD2 (5 bases each). Germline V gene data show CDR1 as SEHNR and CDR2 as FQNEAQ (reference sequence). The CDR3 totals 12 residues. The germline V and J ends were trimmed by 4 bases and 10 bases, with 11 bases remaining between them. The CDR3 nucleotides read TGTGCCAGCAGCTCGGGGCCCCCAGAGCAGTTCTTC. Its translation is CASSSGPPEQFF.

The rearrangement links TRBV7-2 to TRBJ2-7; D perhaps matches TRBD2 (6 bases). Germline lookup yields CDR1 SGHTA and CDR2 FQGNSA. This CDR3 region has 14 residues. The germline V and J ends were trimmed by 3 bases and 6 bases, with 15 bases remaining between them. In DNA, the CDR3 is TGTGCCAGCAGCTTCTCGCGTGGGGGGATCGAGCAGTACTTC. Translating gives CASSFSRGGIEQYF. Drawing the rest from reference TRBV7-2 and TRBJ2-7, the complete variable domain is GAGVSQSPSNKVTEKGKDVELRCDPISGHTALYWYRQSLGQGLEFLIYFQGNSAPDKSGLPSDRFSAERTGGSVSTLTIQRTQQEDSAVYLCASSFSRGGIEQYFGPGTRLTVT.

The table lists this clone with a few counts. The chain links TRBV7-9 to TRBJ2-7; 10 bases align to TRBD2. This CDR3 is 18 amino acids long. V was clipped by 4 bases and J by 2 bases; unmatched bases: 14. CDR1 SEHNR and CDR2 FQNEAQ come from the germline V gene (reference sequence). The CDR3 DNA follows: TGTGCCAGCAGCTATTTCCCCGGAAGGACTAGCGGACCCTACGAGCAGTACTTC. It codes for CASSYFPGRTSGPYEQYF.

This clone came up a few times. The genes are TRBV9 and TRBJ2-1, with TRBD2 identical over 7 bases. Trimming at V came to 1 base and at J to 1 base, leaving 5 bases not matched to a gene. This CDR3 contains 16 residues. Per the germline V gene, CDR1 is SGDLS and CDR2 is YYNGEE. CDR3 residues: CASSVPREASYNEQFF. CDR3 nucleotides: TGTGCCAGCAGCGTACCACGGGAGGCTTCCTACAATGAGCAGTTCTTC.